The rows below give T cell receptor beta chains drawn from one sample of a study of shared clonotypes between healthy human individuals. The repertoire was sequenced with immunoSEQ multiplex PCR; TCRdb's copy has only in-frame clones and lacks some. The sample lists around 580,000 clones, nearly 98% occurring once. Sequencing used naive CD8+ T cells sorted from blood. The receptors originated from a man aged 25-40 years in good health. CDR3s include the opening cysteine and the closing phenylalanine or tryptophan. The D gene is left open where the match is weak.

j_call | v_call | d_call | cdr3_nt | cdr3_aa
TRBJ2-7 | TRBV28 | . | TGTGCCAGCAGTTTAAGAGGGACCGGGCACGAGCAGTACTTC | CASSLRGTGHEQYF
TRBJ2-7 | TRBV5-8 | . | TGTGCCAGCAGCTTACCAGGGGACTACGAGCAGTACTTC | CASSLPGDYEQYF
TRBJ2-7 | TRBV7-6 | TRBD1 | TGTGCCAGCAGCTCCCGGGACAGGGGACTCGAGCAGTACTTC | CASSSRDRGLEQYF
TRBJ1-1 | TRBV5-1 | . | TGCGCCAGCAGCCGTCCCGTTTGGGACAACGGGGGCACTGAAGCTTTCTTT | CASSRPVWDNGGTEAFF
TRBJ2-7 | TRBV29-1 | . | TGCAGCGCTGAACTGGGAATTGGCGAGCAGTACTTC | CSAELGIGEQYF
TRBJ2-7 | TRBV27 | . | TGTGCCAGCAGTTCCCAGGGGGGGTTAGACTACGAGCAGTACTTC | CASSSQGGLDYEQYF
TRBJ2-7 | TRBV11-2 | . | TGTGCCAGCAGCATATGGTCTAGCGACATCTACGAGCAGTACTTC | CASSIWSSDIYEQYF
TRBJ2-3 | TRBV29-1 | . | TGCAGCGTTGAAGGGTATACGCAGTATTTT | CSVEGYTQYF
TRBJ1-1 | TRBV27 | TRBD1 | TGTGCCAGCTCGGGACAGTTGAACACTGAAGCTTTCTTT | CASSGQLNTEAFF
TRBJ2-7 | TRBV28 | TRBD1 | TGTGCCAGCAGTCCACAGGGGGCGGCGGGCGAGCAGTACTTC | CASSPQGAAGEQYF
TRBJ2-5 | TRBV2 | . | TGTGCCAGCAGTGAAGAGTACCAAGAGACCCAGTACTTC | CASSEEYQETQYF
TRBJ2-4 | TRBV27 | . | TGTGCCAGCAGTCCAGCAGGGCCCAAAAACATTCAGTACTTC | CASSPAGPKNIQYF
TRBJ2-7 | TRBV2 | . | TGTGCCAGCAGTGATGACGTCTCCTACGAGCAGTACTTC | CASSDDVSYEQYF
TRBJ1-2 | TRBV5-6 | . | TGTGCCAGCAGGATGGGGGGCAGGATTAACTATGGCTACACCTTC | CASRMGGRINYGYTF
TRBJ1-5 | TRBV7-9 | . | TGTGCCAGCAGCTTAGGTTGGGACCAGCCCCAGCATTTT | CASSLGWDQPQHF